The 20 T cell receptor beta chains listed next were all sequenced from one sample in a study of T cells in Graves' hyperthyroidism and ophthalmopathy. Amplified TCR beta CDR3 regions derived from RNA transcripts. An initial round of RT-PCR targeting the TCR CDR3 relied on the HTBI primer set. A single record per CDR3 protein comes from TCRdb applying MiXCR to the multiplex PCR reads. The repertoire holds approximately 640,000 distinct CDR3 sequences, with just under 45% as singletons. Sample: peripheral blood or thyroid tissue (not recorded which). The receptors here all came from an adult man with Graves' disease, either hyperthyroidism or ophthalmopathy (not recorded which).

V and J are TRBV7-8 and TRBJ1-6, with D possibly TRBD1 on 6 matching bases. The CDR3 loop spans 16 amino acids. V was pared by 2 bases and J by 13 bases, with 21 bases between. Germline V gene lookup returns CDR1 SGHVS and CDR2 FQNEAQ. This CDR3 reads CASSLIGGQGSSPLHF. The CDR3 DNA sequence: TGTGCCAGCAGCTTAATCGGTGGGCAGGGGTCTTCTCCCCTCCACTTT. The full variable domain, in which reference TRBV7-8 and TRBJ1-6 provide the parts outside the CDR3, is GAGVSQSPRYKVAKRGQDVALRCDPISGHVSLFWYQQALGQGPEFLTYFQNEAQLDKSGLPSDRFFAERPEGSVSTLKIQRTQQEDSAVYLCASSLIGGQGSSPLHFGNGTRLTVT.

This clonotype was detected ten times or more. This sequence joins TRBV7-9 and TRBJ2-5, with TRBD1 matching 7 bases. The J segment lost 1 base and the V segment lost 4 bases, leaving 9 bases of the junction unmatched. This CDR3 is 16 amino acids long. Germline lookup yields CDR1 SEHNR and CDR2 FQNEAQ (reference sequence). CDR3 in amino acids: CASSSRDRPFQETQYF. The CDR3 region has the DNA TGTGCCAGCAGCTCCCGGGACAGACCGTTCCAAGAGACCCAGTACTTC.

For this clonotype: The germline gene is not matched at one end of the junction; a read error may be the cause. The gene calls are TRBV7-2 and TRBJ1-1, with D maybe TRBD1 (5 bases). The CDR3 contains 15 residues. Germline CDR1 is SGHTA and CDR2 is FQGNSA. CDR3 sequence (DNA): TGCGCCAGCAGCACCCAGCCGGGGCTGAACACTGAAGCTTTCTTT. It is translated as CASSTQPGLNTEAFF.

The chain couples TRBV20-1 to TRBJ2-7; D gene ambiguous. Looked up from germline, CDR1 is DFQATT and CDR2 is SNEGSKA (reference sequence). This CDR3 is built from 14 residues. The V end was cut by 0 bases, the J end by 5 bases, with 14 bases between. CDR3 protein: CSARDLRVRNEQYF. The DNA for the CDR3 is TGCAGTGCTAGAGACCTTAGGGTTAGAAACGAGCAGTACTTC.

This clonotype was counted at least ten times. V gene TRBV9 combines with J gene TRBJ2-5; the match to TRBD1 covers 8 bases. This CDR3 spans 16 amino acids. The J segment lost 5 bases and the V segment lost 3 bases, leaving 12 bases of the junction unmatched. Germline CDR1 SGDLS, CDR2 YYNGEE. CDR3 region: CASSATIGQGGETQYF. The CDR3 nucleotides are TGTGCCAGCAGCGCCACAATCGGACAGGGCGGGGAGACCCAGTACTTC.

Here the CDR3 reads CASSFPGQGSTLYF. The CDR3 DNA reads TGTGCCAGCAGTTTCCCTGGACAGGGATCGACCCTATATTTT. The rearrangement joins TRBV12-3 or TRBV12-4 to TRBJ1-3; 8 bases align to TRBD1. This CDR3 region has 14 residues. Germline trimming cut 3 bases from V and 14 bases from J; bases unmatched to any gene: 12.

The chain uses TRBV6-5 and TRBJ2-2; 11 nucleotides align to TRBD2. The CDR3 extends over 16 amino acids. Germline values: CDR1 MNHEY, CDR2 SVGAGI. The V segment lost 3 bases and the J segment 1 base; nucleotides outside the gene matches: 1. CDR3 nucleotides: TGTGCCAGCAGTTATAGCGGGGGGGGGAACACCGGGGAGCTGTTTTTT. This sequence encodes CASSYSGGGNTGELFF.

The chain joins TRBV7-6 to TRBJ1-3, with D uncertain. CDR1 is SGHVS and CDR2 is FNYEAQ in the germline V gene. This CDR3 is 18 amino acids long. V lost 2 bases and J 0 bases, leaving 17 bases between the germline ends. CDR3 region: CASSLKFSGRSSGNTIYF. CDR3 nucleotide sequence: TGTGCCAGCAGCTTAAAGTTTTCTGGGCGAAGCTCTGGAAACACCATATATTTT. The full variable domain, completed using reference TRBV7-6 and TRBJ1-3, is GAGVSQSPRYKVTKRGQDVALRCDPISGHVSLYWYRQALGQGPEFLTYFNYEAQQDKSGLPNDRFSAERPEGSISTLTIQRTEQRDSAMYRCASSLKFSGRSSGNTIYFGEGSWLTVV.

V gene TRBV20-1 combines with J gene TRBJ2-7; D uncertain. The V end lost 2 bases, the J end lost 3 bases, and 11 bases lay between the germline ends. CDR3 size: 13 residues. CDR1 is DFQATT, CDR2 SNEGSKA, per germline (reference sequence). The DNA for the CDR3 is TGCAGTGCTAGAACCCAGAATAACTACGAGCAGTACTTC. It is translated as CSARTQNNYEQYF.

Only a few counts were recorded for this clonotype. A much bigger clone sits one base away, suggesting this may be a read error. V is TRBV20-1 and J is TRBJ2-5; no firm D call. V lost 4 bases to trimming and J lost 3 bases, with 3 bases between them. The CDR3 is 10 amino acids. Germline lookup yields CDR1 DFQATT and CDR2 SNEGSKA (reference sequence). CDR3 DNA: TGCAGTGCTAAGAAAGAGACCCAGTACTTC. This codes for CSAKKETQYF.

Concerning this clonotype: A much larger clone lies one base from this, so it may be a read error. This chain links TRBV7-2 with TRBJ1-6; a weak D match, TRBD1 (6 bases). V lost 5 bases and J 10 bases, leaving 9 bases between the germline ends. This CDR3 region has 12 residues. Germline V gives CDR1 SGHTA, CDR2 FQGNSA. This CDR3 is CASSGGHSPLHF. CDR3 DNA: TGTGCCAGCAGCGGGGGGCACTCACCCCTCCACTTT.

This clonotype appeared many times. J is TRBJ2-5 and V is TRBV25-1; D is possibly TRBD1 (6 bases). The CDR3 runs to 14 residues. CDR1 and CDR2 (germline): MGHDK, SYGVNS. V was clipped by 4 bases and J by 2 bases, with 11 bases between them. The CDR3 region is CASSAPGTQETQYF. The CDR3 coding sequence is TGTGCCAGCAGTGCACCCGGGACACAAGAGACCCAGTACTTC.

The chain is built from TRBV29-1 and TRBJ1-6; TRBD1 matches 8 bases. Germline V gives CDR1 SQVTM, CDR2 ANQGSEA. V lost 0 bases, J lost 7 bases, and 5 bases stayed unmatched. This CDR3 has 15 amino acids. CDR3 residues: CSVEDHRDRNSPLHF. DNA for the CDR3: TGCAGCGTTGAAGATCACAGGGACAGGAATTCACCCCTCCACTTT.

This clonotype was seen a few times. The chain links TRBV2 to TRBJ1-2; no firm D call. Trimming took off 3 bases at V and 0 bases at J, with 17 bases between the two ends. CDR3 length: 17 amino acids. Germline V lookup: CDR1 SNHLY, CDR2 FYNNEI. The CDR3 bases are TGTGCCAGCAGTGACGGATTTCGATCAGGAACTAACTATGGCTACACCTTC. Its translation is CASSDGFRSGTNYGYTF.

The CDR3: CASSGQGTTSPLHF. In DNA form, the CDR3 reads TGTGCCAGCAGTGGACAGGGGACTACCTCACCCCTCCACTTT. The rearrangement uses TRBV2 and TRBJ1-6; TRBD1 matches 8 bases. The CDR3 is 14 amino acids. CDR1 is SNHLY, CDR2 FYNNEI, per germline. V gave up 4 bases and J gave up 10 bases; unmatched junction bases: 6.

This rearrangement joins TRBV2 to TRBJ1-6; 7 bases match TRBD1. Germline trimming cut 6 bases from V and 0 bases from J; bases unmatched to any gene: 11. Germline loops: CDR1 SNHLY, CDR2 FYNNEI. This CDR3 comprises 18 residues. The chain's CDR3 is CASSETGQRYSYNSPLHF. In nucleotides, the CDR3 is TGTGCCAGCAGCGAAACGGGACAGCGTTACTCCTATAATTCACCCCTCCACTTT.

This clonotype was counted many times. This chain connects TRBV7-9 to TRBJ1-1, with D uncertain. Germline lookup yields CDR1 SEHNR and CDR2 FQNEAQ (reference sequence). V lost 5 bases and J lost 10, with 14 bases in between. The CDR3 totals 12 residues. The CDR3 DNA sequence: TGTGCCAGCAGCCTCGGACCGAACGGAGCTTTCTTT. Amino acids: CASSLGPNGAFF.

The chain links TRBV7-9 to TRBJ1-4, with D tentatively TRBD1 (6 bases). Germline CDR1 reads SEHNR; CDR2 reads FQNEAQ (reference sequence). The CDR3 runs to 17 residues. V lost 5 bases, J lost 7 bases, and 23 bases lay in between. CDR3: CASSEGTSGGRGEKLFF. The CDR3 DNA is TGTGCCAGCAGCGAGGGGACCTCGGGGGGCCGCGGTGAAAAACTGTTTTTT.

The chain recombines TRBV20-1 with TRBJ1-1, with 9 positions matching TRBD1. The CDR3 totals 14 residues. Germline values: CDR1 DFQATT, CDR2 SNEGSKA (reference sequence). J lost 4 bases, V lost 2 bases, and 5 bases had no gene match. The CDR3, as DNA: TGCAGTGCTAGACCGGGACAGGGTGGCACTGAAGCTTTCTTT. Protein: CSARPGQGGTEAFF.

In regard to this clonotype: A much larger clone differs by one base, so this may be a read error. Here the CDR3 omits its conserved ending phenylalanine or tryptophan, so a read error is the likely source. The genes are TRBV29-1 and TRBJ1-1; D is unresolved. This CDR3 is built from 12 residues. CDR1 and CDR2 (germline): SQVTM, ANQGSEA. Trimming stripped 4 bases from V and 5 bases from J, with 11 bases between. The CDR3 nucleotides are TGCAGCGTTGTAGGGATAGGGACTGAAGCTTTCTCT. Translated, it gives CSVVGIGTEAFS.